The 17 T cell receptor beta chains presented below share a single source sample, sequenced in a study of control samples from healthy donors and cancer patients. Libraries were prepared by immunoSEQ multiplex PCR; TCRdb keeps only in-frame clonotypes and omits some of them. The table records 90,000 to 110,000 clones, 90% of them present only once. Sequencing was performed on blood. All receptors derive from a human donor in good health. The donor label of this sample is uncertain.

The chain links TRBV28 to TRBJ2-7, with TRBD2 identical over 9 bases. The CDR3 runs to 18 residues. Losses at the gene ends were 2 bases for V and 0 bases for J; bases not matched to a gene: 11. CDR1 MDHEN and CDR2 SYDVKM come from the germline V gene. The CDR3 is CASSLPGGAGGSSYEQYF. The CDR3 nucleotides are TGTGCCAGCAGTTTACCCGGGGGAGCGGGGGGAAGCTCCTACGAGCAGTACTTC.

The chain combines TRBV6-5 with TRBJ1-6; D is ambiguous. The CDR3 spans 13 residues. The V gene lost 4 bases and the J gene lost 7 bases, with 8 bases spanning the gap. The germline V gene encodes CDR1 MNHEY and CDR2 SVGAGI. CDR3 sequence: CASSSRRNSPLHF. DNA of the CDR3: TGTGCCAGCAGTTCCAGGAGAAATTCACCCCTCCACTTT.

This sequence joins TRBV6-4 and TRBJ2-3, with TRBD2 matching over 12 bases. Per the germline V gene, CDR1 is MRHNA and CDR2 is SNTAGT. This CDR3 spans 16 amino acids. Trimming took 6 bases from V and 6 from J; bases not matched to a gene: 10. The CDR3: CASRAASGGAADTQYF. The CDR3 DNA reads TGTGCCAGCAGGGCGGCTAGCGGGGGGGCCGCCGATACGCAGTATTTT.

This chain's CDR3 is CASSLGWTMNTEAFF. The CDR3 DNA follows: TGCGCCAGCAGCTTAGGTTGGACCATGAACACTGAAGCTTTCTTT. The gene calls are TRBV5-1 and TRBJ1-1; D is uncertain. Trimming pared 2 bases from V and 0 bases from J, leaving 11 bases between. Germline V gene sequence: CDR1 SGHRS, CDR2 YFSETQ. The CDR3 covers 15 residues.

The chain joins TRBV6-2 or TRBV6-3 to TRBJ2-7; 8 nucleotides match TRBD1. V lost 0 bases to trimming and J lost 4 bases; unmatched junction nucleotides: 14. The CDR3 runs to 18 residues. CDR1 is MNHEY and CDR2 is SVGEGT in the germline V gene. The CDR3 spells CASSYSLLAPDRVYEQYV. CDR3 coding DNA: TGTGCCAGCAGTTACTCATTGCTGGCCCCGGACAGGGTTTACGAGCAGTACGTC.

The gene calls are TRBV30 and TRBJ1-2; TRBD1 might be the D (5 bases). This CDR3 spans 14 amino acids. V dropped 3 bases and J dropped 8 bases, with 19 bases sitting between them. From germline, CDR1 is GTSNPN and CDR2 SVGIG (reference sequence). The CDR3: CAWSRHKGDRGYTF. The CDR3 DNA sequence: TGTGCCTGGAGCCGGCACAAAGGGGATCGGGGCTACACCTTC.

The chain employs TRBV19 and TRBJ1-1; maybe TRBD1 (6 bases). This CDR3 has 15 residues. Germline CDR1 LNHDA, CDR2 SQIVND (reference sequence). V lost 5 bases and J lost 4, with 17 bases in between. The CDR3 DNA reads TGTGCCAGTAGTCCGATAACAGGGTTGGGCACTGAAGCTTTCTTT. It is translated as CASSPITGLGTEAFF.

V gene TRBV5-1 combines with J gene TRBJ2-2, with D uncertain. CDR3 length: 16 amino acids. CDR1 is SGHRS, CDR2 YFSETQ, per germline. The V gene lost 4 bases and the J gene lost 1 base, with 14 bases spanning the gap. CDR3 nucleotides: TGCGCCAGCAGCCGATCTTCCACAGAGAACACCGGGGAGCTGTTTTTT. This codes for CASSRSSTENTGELFF.

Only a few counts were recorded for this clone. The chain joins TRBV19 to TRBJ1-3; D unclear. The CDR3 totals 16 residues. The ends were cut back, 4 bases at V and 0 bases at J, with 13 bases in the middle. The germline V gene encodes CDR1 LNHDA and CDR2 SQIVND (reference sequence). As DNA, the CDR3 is TGTGCCAGTAGTAATGCAGCTCCCAGCTCTGGAAACACCATATATTTT. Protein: CASSNAAPSSGNTIYF.

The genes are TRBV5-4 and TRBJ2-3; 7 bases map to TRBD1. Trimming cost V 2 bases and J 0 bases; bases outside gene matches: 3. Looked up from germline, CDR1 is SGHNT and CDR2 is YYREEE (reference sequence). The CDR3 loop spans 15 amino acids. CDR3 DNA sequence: TGTGCCAGCAGCTTTTACAGGGGAAGCACAGATACGCAGTATTTT. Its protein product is CASSFYRGSTDTQYF.

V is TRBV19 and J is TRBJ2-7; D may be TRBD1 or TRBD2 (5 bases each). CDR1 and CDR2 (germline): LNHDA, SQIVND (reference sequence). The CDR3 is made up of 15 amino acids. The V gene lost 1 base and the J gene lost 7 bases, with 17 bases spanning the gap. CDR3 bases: TGTGCCAGTAGTATAGTCCCTACAGGTTCGGGGGAGCAGTACTTC. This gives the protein CASSIVPTGSGEQYF. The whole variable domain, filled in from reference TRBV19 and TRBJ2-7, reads DGGITQSPKYLFRKEGQNVTLSCEQNLNHDAMYWYRQDPGQGLRLIYYSQIVNDFQKGDIAEGYSVSREKKESFPLTVTSAQKNPTAFYLCASSIVPTGSGEQYFGPGTRLTVT.

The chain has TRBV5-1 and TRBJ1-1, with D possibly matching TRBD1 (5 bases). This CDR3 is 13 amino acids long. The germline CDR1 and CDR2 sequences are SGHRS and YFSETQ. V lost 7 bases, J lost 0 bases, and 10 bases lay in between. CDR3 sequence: CASSIQVNTEAFF. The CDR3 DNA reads TGCGCCAGCTCCATACAGGTGAACACTGAAGCTTTCTTT.

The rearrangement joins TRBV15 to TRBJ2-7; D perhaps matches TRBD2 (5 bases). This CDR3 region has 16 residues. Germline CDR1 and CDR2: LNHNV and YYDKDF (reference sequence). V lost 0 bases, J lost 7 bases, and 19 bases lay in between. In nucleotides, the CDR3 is TGTGCCACCAGCAGAGATCGAGTCTCCATTACGGGGGAGCAGTACTTC. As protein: CATSRDRVSITGEQYF.

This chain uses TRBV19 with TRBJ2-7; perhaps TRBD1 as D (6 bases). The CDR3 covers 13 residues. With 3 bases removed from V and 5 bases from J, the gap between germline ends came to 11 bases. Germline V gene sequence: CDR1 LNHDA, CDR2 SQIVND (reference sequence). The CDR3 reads CASSIRRGHEQYF. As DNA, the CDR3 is TGTGCCAGTAGTATCCGCAGGGGCCACGAGCAGTACTTC.

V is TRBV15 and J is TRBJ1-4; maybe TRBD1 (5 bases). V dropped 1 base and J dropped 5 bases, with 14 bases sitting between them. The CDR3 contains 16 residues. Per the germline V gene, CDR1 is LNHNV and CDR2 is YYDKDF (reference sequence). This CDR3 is CATSRGTGAVNEKLFF. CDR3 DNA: TGTGCCACCAGCAGAGGTACCGGGGCGGTGAATGAAAAACTGTTTTTT.

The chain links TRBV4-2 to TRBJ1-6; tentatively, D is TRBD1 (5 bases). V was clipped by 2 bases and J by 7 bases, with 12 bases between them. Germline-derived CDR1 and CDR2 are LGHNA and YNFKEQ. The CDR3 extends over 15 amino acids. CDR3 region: CASSQQDKTNSPLHF. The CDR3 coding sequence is TGTGCCAGCAGCCAACAGGACAAAACAAATTCACCCCTCCACTTT.

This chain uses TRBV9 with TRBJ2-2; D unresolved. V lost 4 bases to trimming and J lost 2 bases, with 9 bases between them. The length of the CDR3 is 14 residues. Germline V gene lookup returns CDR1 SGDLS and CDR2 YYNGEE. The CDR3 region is CASSSGPNTGELFF. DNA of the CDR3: TGTGCCAGCAGCTCCGGCCCTAACACCGGGGAGCTGTTTTTT.